This T cell receptor beta chain appears in the sequencing data of a study of immune evolution from preneoplasia to lung adenocarcinoma (dated by TCRdb to the early 2020s). With regard to the full study: HLA loss of heterozygosity was seen in approximately 6.7%, 15% and 36% of AIS, MIA and ADC lesions, and in no AAH lesions. The sample size was set by how many specimens were available, not by a prior power calculation. The overall cohort comprised 45 to 55 patients with pulmonary nodules who underwent surgical resection. The TCR sequencing data were obtained from around 51 patients. The study combined immune gene expression, TCR sequencing and multiplex immunofluorescence to profile immune contexture across lung adenocarcinoma precursors and invasive adenocarcinoma. The immune data were combined with whole exome sequencing and methylation data from the same cohort of nodules. Resected precursor lesions (AAH, AIS, MIA) and invasive adenocarcinomas were compared against paired morphologically normal lung tissue. According to the study, around 100 samples were used for TCR sequencing. POLYSOLVER was used to infer Class I HLA alleles from exome data, and LOHHLA was used to detect allele-specific HLA loss.

Patients underwent resection in Japan or China between about 2013 and 2018. Two lung cancer pathologists independently confirmed the histologic diagnosis of each case on H&E slides. To enrich premalignant or tumor cells for nucleic acid extraction, macro-dissection was performed after pathologic assessment. The AllPrep DNA/RNA FFPE Kit was used to isolate DNA from FFPE tissue. This clone was detected once. The antigen it recognizes is unknown. Germline and junction disagree at one end, which may indicate a read error. The immunoSEQ hsTCRbeta Kit was used to sequence TCR beta CDR3 regions from DNA. The authors' pipeline ran thus. TCR sequencing data were analysed with the ImmunoSEQ Analyzer. T cell clonality was defined as 1 minus Pielou's evenness computed on productive rearrangements. To measure T cell diversity, the inverse Simpson index was applied to productive templates. T cell density was TCR beta template counts normalized to usable DNA, estimated by amplifying and sequencing housekeeping genes. Two-sided Kruskal-Wallis tests were used to compare TCR metrics between histologic stages. The clones in this table, taken by TCRdb from immuneACCESS, are in-frame only. Not every clone is retained; where verified, under half of the shortfall comes from an unresolved V gene, and the cause of the rest is unknown. Clonal size and the V and J genes are those of that table, whereas D and trimming came from the DNA. This sample is represented by about 41,000 clones; approximately 80% of them were singletons. Around 4.6% of the sample comes from the top ten.

The research as a whole found: The highest top T cell clone frequencies were observed in normal lung, and a progressive decrease in top T cell clone frequencies appeared to occur from AAH through AIS, MIA and invasive adenocarcinoma. Clonality was highest in normal lung, while later-stage lesions appeared to have lower clonality but higher T cell density and diversity. Compared with EGFR-mutant or double wild-type lesions, KRAS-mutant nodules had the highest T cell clonality. The findings reflected association rather than direct causation, and larger cohorts with long-term follow-up and longitudinal biopsies were considered necessary. Because every patient came from Japan and China, how well the results apply to Western populations was uncertain.

Reading from cysteine to phenylalanine, the CDR3 counts 18 amino acids. Of all the DNA, just the CDR3 is kept, 54 bases in frame from base 1. In the germline V gene, CDR1 corresponds to SGHTA and CDR2 to FQGNSA. Rearrangement joined TRBV7-2 to TRBJ2-3, and TRBD2 matches 7 of the central bases. The TCR was taken from a person in their sixties or seventies with lung adenocarcinoma. The specimen sequenced was FFPE invasive lung adenocarcinoma tissue. The label giving this sample's cell subset or site can be read as: frankly invasive lung adenocarcinoma (ADC). In nucleotide form, the sequence is TGTGCCAGCAGCTTGGCCCCTCCTGGGACTACCACCACAAATACGCAGTATTTT. This translates into CASSLAPPGTTTTNTQYF.